Shown below are 9 T cell receptor beta chains from a single sample sequenced in a study of T cell repertoires in cytomegalovirus infection. TCRdb reprocessed the reads via MiXCR and lists one record per CDR3 protein. The repertoire consists of around 900,000 distinct CDR3 sequences, with 30% to 40% occurring once and the leading ten covering about 14%. Their cognate antigens are unknown. This specimen was cultured CD8+ T cells from PBMCs, taken from culture after CMV antigen stimulation. These receptors were collected from a human donor in good health (CMV status not recorded). Some clones in this sample may be carry-over from other donors' samples.

The chain couples TRBV20-1 to TRBJ2-1; 7 positions match TRBD2. CDR3 length: 15 amino acids. Trimming cost V 0 bases and J 7 bases; bases outside gene matches: 9. CDR1 is DFQATT, CDR2 SNEGSKA, per germline (reference sequence). This CDR3 is CSARDGRGMWNEQFF. In DNA form, the CDR3 reads TGCAGTGCTAGAGATGGGCGGGGGATGTGGAATGAGCAGTTCTTC.

The chain employs TRBV24-1 and TRBJ1-5, with TRBD1 as a possible D gene (5 bases). Trimming stripped 3 bases from V and 9 bases from J, with 8 bases between. This CDR3 spans 12 amino acids. The germline V gene has CDR1 KGHDR and CDR2 SFDVKD. The CDR3 nucleotides are TGTGCCACCAGTGATGGTGGGGGGCCCCAGCATTTT. This translates into CATSDGGGPQHF.

This clonotype has at least ten counts. The chain links TRBV6-2 or TRBV6-3 to TRBJ2-2, with TRBD1 matching 10 bases. Per the germline V gene, CDR1 is MNHEY and CDR2 is SVGEGT. CDR3 length: 15 amino acids. V was pared by 7 bases and J by 10 bases, with 12 bases of the junction left unmatched. In DNA, the CDR3 is TGTGCCAGCACCACCTCCGACAGGGGGCCAGAGGAGCTGTTTTTT. Its protein is CASTTSDRGPEELFF.

This clonotype was detected ten times or more. J is TRBJ2-3 and V is TRBV7-9; 7 bases are a match to TRBD1. The V and J ends lost 2 bases and 0 bases, in that order; junction bases with no gene match: 8. Germline assignment: CDR1 SEHNR and CDR2 FQNEAQ (reference sequence). This CDR3 comprises 17 residues. The CDR3 is CASSLIRDSLSTDTQYF. The CDR3 coding sequence is TGTGCCAGCAGCTTAATCCGGGACAGTCTAAGCACAGATACGCAGTATTTT.

This clonotype appeared a few times. The gene calls are TRBV2 and TRBJ1-1; D possibly corresponds to TRBD1 (5 bases). The germline gives CDR1 SNHLY, CDR2 FYNNEI. This CDR3 has 13 residues. The V end was cut by 2 bases, the J end by 5 bases, with 9 bases between. The CDR3 sequence: CASSEPGETEAFF. The CDR3 nucleotides are TGTGCCAGCAGTGAACCGGGGGAAACTGAAGCTTTCTTT.

This clonotype turned up a few times. This chain connects TRBV2 to TRBJ2-7; possible D gene TRBD2, 5 bases. The CDR3 extends over 14 amino acids. Germline V gene data show CDR1 as SNHLY and CDR2 as FYNNEI. V was shortened by 2 bases and J by 2 bases, with 10 bases between the two germline ends. CDR3 sequence (DNA): TGTGCCAGCAGTGAAAGCGGCAACACCTACGAGCAGTACTTC. Translated, it gives CASSESGNTYEQYF.

The table lists this clonotype with many counts. The chain joins TRBV7-2 to TRBJ1-2; 9 bases agree with TRBD1. After removal of 5 bases from V and 5 bases from J, the junction contained 12 bases not matched to a gene. From germline, CDR1 is SGHTA and CDR2 FQGNSA. The CDR3 is made up of 16 amino acids. The CDR3 sequence: CASSRYDRGTSYGYTF. Written as DNA, the CDR3 is TGTGCCAGCAGCCGTTATGACAGGGGGACGTCTTATGGCTACACCTTC.

This sequence joins TRBV28 and TRBJ1-6; the D gene is possibly TRBD1 (5 bases). Trimming left V 5 bases short and J 0 bases short, with 23 bases between. The germline gives CDR1 MDHEN, CDR2 SYDVKM. The CDR3 has 20 amino acids. Here the CDR3 reads CASSLSPIPEDNSYNSPLHF. CDR3 nucleotides: TGTGCCAGCAGTCTATCCCCGATCCCCGAGGACAACTCCTATAATTCACCCCTCCACTTT.

The table lists this clonotype with a few counts. The CDR3 sequence is CASSLHPRAPHQPQHF. The CDR3 DNA follows: TGTGCCAGCAGTCTCCACCCCAGGGCTCCTCATCAGCCCCAGCATTTT. The chain employs TRBV6-6 and TRBJ1-5; D might be TRBD1 (5 bases). Germline V gives CDR1 MNHNY, CDR2 SVGAGI (reference sequence). The CDR3 sequence is 16 residues long. Trimming removed 5 bases from V and 5 bases from J, with 19 bases in between.